This TCR beta chain was captured in a study of blood T cell repertoires in COVID-19. Germline V lookup: CDR1 SGHRS, CDR2 YFSETQ. Trimming at V came to 5 bases and at J to 1 base, leaving 4 bases not matched to a gene. The CDR3 is 15 residues long. Method: immunoSEQ multiplex PCR; TCRdb's copy keeps in-frame clones and lacks some. The data contain over 400,000 clones, about 89% of them singletons. This clonotype was obtained from a woman aged 45-60 years with COVID-19, enrolled during active disease. The sequencing input was peripheral blood. The rearrangement uses TRBV5-1 and TRBJ1-3; TRBD1 aligns across 9 bases. CDR3 DNA sequence: TGCGCCAGCAGGCAGGGACAGGGATCTGGAAACACCATATATTTT. Protein sequence: CASRQGQGSGNTIYF.